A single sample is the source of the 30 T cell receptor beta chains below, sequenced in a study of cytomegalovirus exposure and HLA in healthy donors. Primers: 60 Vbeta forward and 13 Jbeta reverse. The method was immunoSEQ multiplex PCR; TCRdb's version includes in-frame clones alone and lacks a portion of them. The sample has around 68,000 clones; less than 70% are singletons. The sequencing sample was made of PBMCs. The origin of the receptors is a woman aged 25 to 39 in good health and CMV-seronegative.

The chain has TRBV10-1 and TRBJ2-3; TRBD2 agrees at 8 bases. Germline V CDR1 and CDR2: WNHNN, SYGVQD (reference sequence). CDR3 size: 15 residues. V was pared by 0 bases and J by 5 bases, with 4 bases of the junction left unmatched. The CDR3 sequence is CASSESRGGGDTQYF. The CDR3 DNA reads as TGCGCCAGCAGTGAGTCCCGGGGGGGAGGAGATACGCAGTATTTT.

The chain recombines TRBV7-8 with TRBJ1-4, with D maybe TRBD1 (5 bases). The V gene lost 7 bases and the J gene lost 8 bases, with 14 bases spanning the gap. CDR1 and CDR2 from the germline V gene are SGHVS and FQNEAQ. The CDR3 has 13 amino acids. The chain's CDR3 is CASKPGVGEKLFF. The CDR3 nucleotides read TGTGCCAGCAAACCGGGGGTCGGCGAAAAACTGTTTTTT.

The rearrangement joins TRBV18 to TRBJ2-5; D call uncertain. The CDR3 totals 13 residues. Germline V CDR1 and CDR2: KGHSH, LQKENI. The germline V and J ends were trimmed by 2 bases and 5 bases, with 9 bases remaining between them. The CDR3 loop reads CASSPVTGETQYF. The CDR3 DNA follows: TGTGCCAGCTCACCAGTTACGGGTGAGACCCAGTACTTC.

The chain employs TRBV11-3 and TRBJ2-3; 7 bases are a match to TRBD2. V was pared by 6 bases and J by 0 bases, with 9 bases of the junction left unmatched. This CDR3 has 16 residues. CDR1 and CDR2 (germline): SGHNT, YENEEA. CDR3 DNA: TGTGCCAGCAGTCGCGGCGGGAGCGCTAGCACAGATACGCAGTATTTT. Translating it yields CASSRGGSASTDTQYF.

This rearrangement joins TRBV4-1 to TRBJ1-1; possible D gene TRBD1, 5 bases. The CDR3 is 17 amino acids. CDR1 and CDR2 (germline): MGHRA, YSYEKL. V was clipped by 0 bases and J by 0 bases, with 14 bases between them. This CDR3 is CASSQDWAGRMNTEAFF. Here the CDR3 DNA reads TGCGCCAGCAGCCAAGATTGGGCAGGGAGGATGAACACTGAAGCTTTCTTT.

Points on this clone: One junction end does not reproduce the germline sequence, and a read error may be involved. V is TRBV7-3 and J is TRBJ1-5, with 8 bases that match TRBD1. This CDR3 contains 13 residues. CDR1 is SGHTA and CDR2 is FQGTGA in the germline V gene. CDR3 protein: CASSLGPGQELSF. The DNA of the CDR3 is TGTGCCAGCAGCCTGGGCCCGGGACAGGAGCTGAGTTTT.

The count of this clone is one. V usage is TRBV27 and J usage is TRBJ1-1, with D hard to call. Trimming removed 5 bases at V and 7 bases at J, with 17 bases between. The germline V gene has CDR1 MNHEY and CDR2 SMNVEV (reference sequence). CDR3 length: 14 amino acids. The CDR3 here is CASSPRGGYVEAFF. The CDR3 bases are TGTGCCAGCAGTCCGAGAGGAGGTTACGTTGAAGCTTTCTTT.

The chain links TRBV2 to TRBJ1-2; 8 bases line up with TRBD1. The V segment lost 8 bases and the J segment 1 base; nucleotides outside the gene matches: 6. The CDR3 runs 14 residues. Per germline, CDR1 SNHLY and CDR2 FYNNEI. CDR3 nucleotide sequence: TGTGCCAGCGGGGGGACAGGCAATAACTATGGCTACACCTTC. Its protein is CASGGTGNNYGYTF.

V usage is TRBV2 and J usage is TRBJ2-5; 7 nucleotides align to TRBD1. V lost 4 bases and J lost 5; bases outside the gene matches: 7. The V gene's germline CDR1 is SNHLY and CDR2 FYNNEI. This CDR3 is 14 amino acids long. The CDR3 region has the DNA TGTGCCAGCAGTGCCACAACAGGGGTTGAGACCCAGTACTTC. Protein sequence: CASSATTGVETQYF.

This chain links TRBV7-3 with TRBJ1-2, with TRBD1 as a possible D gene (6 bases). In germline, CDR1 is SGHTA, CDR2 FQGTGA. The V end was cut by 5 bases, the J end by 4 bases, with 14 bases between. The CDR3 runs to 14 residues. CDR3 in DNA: TGTGCCAGCAGCCCCGGGCAGGGGACCTATGGCTACACCTTC. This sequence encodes CASSPGQGTYGYTF.

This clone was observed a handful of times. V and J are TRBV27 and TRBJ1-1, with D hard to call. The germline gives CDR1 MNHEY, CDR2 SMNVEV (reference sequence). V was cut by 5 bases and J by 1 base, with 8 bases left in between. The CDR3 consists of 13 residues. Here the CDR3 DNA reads TGTGCCAGCAGTATAACTGGGAACACTGAAGCTTTCTTT. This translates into CASSITGNTEAFF.

CDR3 sequence reads: CASSWGQGPSNEKLFF. The DNA for the CDR3 is TGTGCCAGCAGCTGGGGACAGGGGCCATCTAATGAAAAACTGTTTTTT. The rearrangement joins TRBV7-2 to TRBJ1-4; 10 nucleotides agree with TRBD1. The CDR3 loop spans 16 amino acids. The V gene end was trimmed by 4 bases and the J gene end by 3 bases; junction bases not matched to a gene: 5. Germline CDR1 and CDR2: SGHTA and FQGNSA.

The CDR3 region is CASSLGEVKPQHF. The CDR3 bases are TGTGCCAGCAGCTTAGGCGAAGTTAAGCCCCAGCATTTT. This chain joins TRBV7-9 and TRBJ1-5; D uncertain. Trimming stripped 1 base from V and 8 bases from J, with 9 bases between. The CDR3 totals 13 residues. Germline V gene sequence: CDR1 SEHNR, CDR2 FQNEAQ (reference sequence).

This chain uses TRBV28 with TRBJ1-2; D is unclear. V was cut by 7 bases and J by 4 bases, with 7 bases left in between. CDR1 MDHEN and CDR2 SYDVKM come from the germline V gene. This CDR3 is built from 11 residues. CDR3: CASNGLYGYTF. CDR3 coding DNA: TGTGCCAGCAACGGACTCTATGGCTACACCTTC.

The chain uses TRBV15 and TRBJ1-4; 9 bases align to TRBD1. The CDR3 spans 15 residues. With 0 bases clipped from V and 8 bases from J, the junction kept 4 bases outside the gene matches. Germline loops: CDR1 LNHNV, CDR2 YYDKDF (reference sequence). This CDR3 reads CATSRDRQGGEKLFF. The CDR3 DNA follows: TGTGCCACCAGCAGAGACAGACAGGGGGGGGAAAAACTGTTTTTT.

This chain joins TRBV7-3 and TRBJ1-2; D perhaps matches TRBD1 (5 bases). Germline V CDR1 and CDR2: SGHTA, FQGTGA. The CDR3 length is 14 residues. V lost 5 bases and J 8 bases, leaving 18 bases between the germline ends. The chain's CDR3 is CASSGQGEVYGYTF. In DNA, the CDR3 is TGTGCCAGCAGCGGCCAAGGGGAAGTATACGGCTACACCTTC.

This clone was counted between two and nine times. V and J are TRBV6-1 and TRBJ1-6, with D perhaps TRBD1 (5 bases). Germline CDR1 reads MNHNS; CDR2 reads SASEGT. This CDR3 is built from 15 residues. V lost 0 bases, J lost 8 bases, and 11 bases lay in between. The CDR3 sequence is CASSEAPGGDSPLHF. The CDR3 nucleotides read TGTGCCAGCAGTGAAGCGCCGGGGGGTGATTCACCCCTCCACTTT.

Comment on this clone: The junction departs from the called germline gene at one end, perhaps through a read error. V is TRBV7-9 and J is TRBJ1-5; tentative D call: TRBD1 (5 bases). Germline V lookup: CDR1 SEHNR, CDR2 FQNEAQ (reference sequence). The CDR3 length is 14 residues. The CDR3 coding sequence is TGTGCCATCAGCCCACCAGAGGACAATCAGCACCAGCATTTT. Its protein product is CAISPPEDNQHQHF.

Here the CDR3 DNA reads TGTGCCAGCAGTTACGGGATTAGAGATACGCAGTATTTT. Amino acid sequence: CASSYGIRDTQYF. J is TRBJ2-3 and V is TRBV27; a weak D match, TRBD2 (5 bases). Germline V lookup: CDR1 MNHEY, CDR2 SMNVEV (reference sequence). V was clipped by 4 bases and J by 5 bases, with 10 bases between them. There are 13 residues in the CDR3.

The CDR3: CASSKSITPSGNTIYF. The CDR3 nucleotides read TGTGCCAGCAGCAAAAGTATCACACCATCTGGAAACACCATATATTTT. The genes are TRBV21-1 and TRBJ1-3; TRBD1 is the table's D call and was not checked against the DNA. TRBV21-1 has pseudogene status. This CDR3 is 16 amino acids long.

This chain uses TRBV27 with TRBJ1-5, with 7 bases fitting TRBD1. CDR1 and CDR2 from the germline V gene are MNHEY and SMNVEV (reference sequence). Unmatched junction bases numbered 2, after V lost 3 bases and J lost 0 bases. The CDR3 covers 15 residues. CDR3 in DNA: TGTGCCAGCAGTTTCGGACAGGCTAGCAATCAGCCCCAGCATTTT. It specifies CASSFGQASNQPQHF.

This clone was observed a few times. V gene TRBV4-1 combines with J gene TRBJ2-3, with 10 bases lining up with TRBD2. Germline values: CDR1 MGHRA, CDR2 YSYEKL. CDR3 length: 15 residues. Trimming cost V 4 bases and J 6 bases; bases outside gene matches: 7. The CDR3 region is CASSPRLAGEDTQYF. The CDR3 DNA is TGCGCCAGCAGCCCCCGCCTAGCGGGGGAGGATACGCAGTATTTT.

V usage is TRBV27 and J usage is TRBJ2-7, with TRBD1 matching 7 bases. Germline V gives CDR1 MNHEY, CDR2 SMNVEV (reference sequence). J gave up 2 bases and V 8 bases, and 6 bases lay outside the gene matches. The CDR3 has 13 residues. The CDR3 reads CASGDRVTYEQYF. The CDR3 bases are TGTGCCAGCGGTGACAGGGTGACCTACGAGCAGTACTTC.

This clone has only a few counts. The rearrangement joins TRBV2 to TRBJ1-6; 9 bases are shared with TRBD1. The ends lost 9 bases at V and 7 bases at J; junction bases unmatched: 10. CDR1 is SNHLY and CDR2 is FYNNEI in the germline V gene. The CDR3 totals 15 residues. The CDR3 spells CARRWTGTGNSPLHF. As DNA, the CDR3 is TGTGCCAGACGTTGGACCGGGACAGGGAATTCACCCCTCCACTTT.

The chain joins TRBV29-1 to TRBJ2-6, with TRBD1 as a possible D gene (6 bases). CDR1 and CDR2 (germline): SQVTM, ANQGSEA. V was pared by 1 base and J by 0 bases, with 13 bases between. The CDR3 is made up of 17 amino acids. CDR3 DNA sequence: TGCAGCGTTGAAGCCACAGGGTACAGCTCTGGGGCCAACGTCCTGACTTTC. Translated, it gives CSVEATGYSSGANVLTF.

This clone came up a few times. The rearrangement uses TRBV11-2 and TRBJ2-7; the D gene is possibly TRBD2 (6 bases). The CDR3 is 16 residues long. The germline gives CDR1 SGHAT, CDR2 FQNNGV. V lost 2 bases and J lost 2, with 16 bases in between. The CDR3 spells CASSLSGGLLPYEQYF. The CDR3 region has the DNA TGTGCCAGCAGCTTATCTGGGGGACTCCTACCCTACGAGCAGTACTTC.

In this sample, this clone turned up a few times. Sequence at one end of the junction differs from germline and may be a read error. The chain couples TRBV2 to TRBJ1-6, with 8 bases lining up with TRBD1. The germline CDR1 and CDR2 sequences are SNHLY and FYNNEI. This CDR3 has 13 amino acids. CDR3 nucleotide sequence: TGTGCCAGCAGTCCCCCATTCCGGGACAGGCCCGTCTTT. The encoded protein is CASSPPFRDRPVF. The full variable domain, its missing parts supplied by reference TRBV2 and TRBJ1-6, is EPEVTQTPSHQVTQMGQEVILRCVPISNHLYFYWYRQILGQKVEFLVSFYNNEISEKSEIFDDQFSVERPDGSNFTLKIRSTKLEDSAMYFCASSPPFRDRPVFGNGTRLTVT.

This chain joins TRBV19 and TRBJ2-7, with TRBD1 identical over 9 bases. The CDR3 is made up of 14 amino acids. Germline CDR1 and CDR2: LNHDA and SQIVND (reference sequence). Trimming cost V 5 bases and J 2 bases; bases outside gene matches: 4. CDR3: CASSATGGPYEQYF. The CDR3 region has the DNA TGTGCCAGTAGTGCCACAGGGGGCCCCTACGAGCAGTACTTC.

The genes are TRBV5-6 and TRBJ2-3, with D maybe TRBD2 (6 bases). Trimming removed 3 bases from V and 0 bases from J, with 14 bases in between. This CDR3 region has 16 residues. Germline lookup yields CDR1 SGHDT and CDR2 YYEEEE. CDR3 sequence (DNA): TGTGCCAGCAGCTCCCTAGGGACTGGGAGCACAGATACGCAGTATTTT. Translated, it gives CASSSLGTGSTDTQYF. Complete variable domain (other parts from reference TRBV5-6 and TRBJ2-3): DAGVTQSPTHLIKTRGQQVTLRCSPKSGHDTVSWYQQALGQGPQFIFQYYEEEERQRGNFPDRFSGHQFPNYSSELNVNALLLGDSALYLCASSSLGTGSTDTQYFGPGTRLTVL.

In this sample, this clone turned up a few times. The DNA of the CDR3 is TGTGCCAGCAGCTTTAGAGTACAGTTGAACACTGAAGCTTTCTTT. Protein sequence: CASSFRVQLNTEAFF. V usage is TRBV13 and J usage is TRBJ1-1, with no clear D. The CDR3 has 15 amino acids. V lost 3 bases and J 0 bases, leaving 11 bases between the germline ends. Germline CDR1 reads PRHDT; CDR2 reads FYEKMQ (reference sequence).